The 9 T cell receptor beta chains presented below share a single source sample, sequenced in a study of T cell changes during pregnancy in multiple sclerosis. Some clones are missing from TCRdb's copy, which holds only in-frame ones; the method was immunoSEQ multiplex PCR. The table records approximately 100,000 clones, more than 90% of them present only once. Sample: peripheral blood, taken in the second trimester of pregnancy. The receptors here all came from a female donor with multiple sclerosis, enrolled in a pregnancy study.

This chain joins TRBV9 and TRBJ1-5, with 9 bases aligning to TRBD1. V was clipped by 4 bases and J by 6 bases; unmatched bases: 8. The CDR3 spans 15 residues. CDR1 SGDLS and CDR2 YYNGEE come from the germline V gene. CDR3 loop: CASSPTGGGGQPQHF. CDR3 DNA sequence: TGTGCCAGCAGCCCAACAGGGGGCGGGGGTCAGCCCCAGCATTTT. The whole variable domain, filled in from reference TRBV9 and TRBJ1-5, reads DSGVTQTPKHLITATGQRVTLRCSPRSGDLSVYWYQQSLDQGLQFLIQYYNGEERAKGNILERFSAQQFPDLHSELNLSSLELGDSALYFCASSPTGGGGQPQHFGDGTRLSIL.

The gene calls are TRBV4-1 and TRBJ2-1; TRBD2 matches 12 bases. The CDR3 consists of 18 residues. V dropped 0 bases and J dropped 2; count of bases not matched to a gene: 5. CDR1 and CDR2 (germline): MGHRA, YSYEKL. CDR3 amino acids: CASSQDQGTSGPYNEQFF. CDR3 in DNA: TGCGCCAGCAGCCAAGATCAAGGGACTAGCGGGCCCTACAATGAGCAGTTCTTC.

The chain links TRBV6-6 to TRBJ1-1; 8 bases align to TRBD1. The CDR3 sequence is 13 residues long. J was trimmed by 0 bases and V by 6 bases; bases with no gene match: 0. The V gene's germline CDR1 is MNHNY and CDR2 SVGAGI (reference sequence). DNA for the CDR3: TGTGCCAGCAGGGGACAGGTGAACACTGAAGCTTTCTTT. Protein: CASRGQVNTEAFF.

The V call is TRBV19, the J call TRBJ2-2, with TRBD1 as a possible D gene (7 bases). The CDR3 consists of 16 residues. The germline V gene has CDR1 LNHDA and CDR2 SQIVND (reference sequence). V lost 3 bases and J lost 4, with 15 bases in between. The CDR3 is CASSILGGGGTGELFF. Written as DNA, the CDR3 is TGTGCCAGTAGTATTTTAGGAGGGGGCGGCACCGGGGAGCTGTTTTTT.

The rearrangement links TRBV19 to TRBJ1-6, with 8 bases matching TRBD1. CDR3 length: 14 amino acids. V was clipped by 5 bases and J by 4 bases; unmatched bases: 1. CDR1 is LNHDA and CDR2 is SQIVND in the germline V gene (reference sequence). The CDR3 here is CASSRQGYNSPLHF. CDR3 DNA sequence: TGTGCCAGTAGTCGACAGGGGTATAATTCACCCCTCCACTTT.

J is TRBJ2-2 and V is TRBV5-1; TRBD1 agrees at 10 bases. Germline trimming cut 4 bases from V and 2 bases from J; bases unmatched to any gene: 5. This CDR3 contains 16 residues. Germline loops: CDR1 SGHRS, CDR2 YFSETQ. CDR3 nucleotide sequence: TGCGCCAGCAGCCTTTCGACAGGGGGCAACACCGGGGAGCTGTTTTTT. It codes for CASSLSTGGNTGELFF.

V is TRBV11-2 and J is TRBJ2-1; a possible D gene is TRBD1 (6 bases). V lost 3 bases to trimming and J lost 0 bases, with 12 bases between them. Germline V gene sequence: CDR1 SGHAT, CDR2 FQNNGV. This CDR3 spans 16 amino acids. CDR3 sequence: CASSLNGQLSYNEQFF. The CDR3 coding sequence is TGTGCCAGCAGCTTGAACGGACAGCTCTCCTACAATGAGCAGTTCTTC. Variable domain in full (rest from reference TRBV11-2 and TRBJ2-1): EAGVAQSPRYKIIEKRQSVAFWCNPISGHATLYWYQQILGQGPKLLIQFQNNGVVDDSQLPKDRFSAERLKGVDSTLKIQPAKLEDSAVYLCASSLNGQLSYNEQFFGPGTRLTVL.

The chain couples TRBV5-1 to TRBJ2-1, with 11 positions matching TRBD2. The CDR3 totals 16 residues. CDR1 is SGHRS, CDR2 YFSETQ, per germline. Trimming cost V 4 bases and J 6 bases; bases outside gene matches: 9. The CDR3 loop reads CASSTLAGGPSNEQFF. The CDR3 DNA follows: TGCGCCAGCAGCACATTAGCGGGAGGGCCTAGCAATGAGCAGTTCTTC.

The chain employs TRBV7-2 and TRBJ2-3, with TRBD1 matching 7 bases. The germline gives CDR1 SGHTA, CDR2 FQGNSA. J gave up 6 bases and V 5 bases, and 11 bases lay outside the gene matches. The CDR3 has 15 residues. CDR3 in amino acids: CASSRIQGPTDTQYF. In DNA form, the CDR3 reads TGTGCCAGCAGCCGAATACAGGGGCCCACGGATACGCAGTATTTT.